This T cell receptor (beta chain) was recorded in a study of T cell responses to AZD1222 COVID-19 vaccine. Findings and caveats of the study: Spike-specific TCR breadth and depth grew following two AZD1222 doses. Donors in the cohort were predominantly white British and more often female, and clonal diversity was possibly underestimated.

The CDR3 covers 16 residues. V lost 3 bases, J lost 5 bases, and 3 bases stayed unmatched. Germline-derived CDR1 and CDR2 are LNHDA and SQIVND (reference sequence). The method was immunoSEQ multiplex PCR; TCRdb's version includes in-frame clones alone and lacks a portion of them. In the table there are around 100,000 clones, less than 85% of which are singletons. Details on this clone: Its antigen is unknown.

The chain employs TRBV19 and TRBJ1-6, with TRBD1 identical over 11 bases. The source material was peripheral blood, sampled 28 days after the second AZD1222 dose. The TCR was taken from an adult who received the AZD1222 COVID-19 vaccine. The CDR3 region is CASSIGQGANNSPLHF. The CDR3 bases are TGTGCCAGTAGTATCGGACAGGGGGCGAATAATTCACCCCTCCACTTT. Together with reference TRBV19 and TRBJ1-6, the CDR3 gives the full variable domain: DGGITQSPKYLFRKEGQNVTLSCEQNLNHDAMYWYRQDPGQGLRLIYYSQIVNDFQKGDIAEGYSVSREKKESFPLTVTSAQKNPTAFYLCASSIGQGANNSPLHFGNGTRLTVT.